These 30 T cell receptor beta chains were sequenced from one sample in a study of OX40 agonist ivuxolimab in advanced cancers. Library creation used the immunoSEQ multiplex PCR assay. TCRdb carries this immuneACCESS record with in-frame sequences only. Its versions omit some clonotypes, under half of them owing to an unresolved V gene in the studies checked, with the rest unexplained. In this sample the table shows tens of thousands of clones, roughly nine tenths of which occur a single time. Together, the top ten hold roughly 0.33% of the sample. The sequenced sample was CD4+ or CD8+ T cells sorted from blood, obtained in a trial of the OX40 agonist ivuxolimab. These receptor sequences come from an adult with an advanced solid tumor such as melanoma, head and neck, liver or kidney cancer.

Concerning this clone itself: The sample carries other DNA sequences with the same CDR3. Here the CDR3 DNA reads TGTGCCAGTAGTATACAGGGGTCATCCTACGAGCAGTACTTC. Protein sequence: CASSIQGSSYEQYF. The J gene is TRBJ2-7, the V gene TRBV19, with a weak D call TRBD1 (6 bases). Per germline, CDR1 LNHDA and CDR2 SQIVND (reference sequence). The CDR3 spans 14 residues. Trimming removed 2 bases from V and 1 base from J, with 9 bases in between. The full variable domain, rest sourced from reference TRBV19 and TRBJ2-7, is DGGITQSPKYLFRKEGQNVTLSCEQNLNHDAMYWYRQDPGQGLRLIYYSQIVNDFQKGDIAEGYSVSREKKESFPLTVTSAQKNPTAFYLCASSIQGSSYEQYFGPGTRLTVT.

The chain carries TRBV7-8 and TRBJ2-1, with D uncertain. This CDR3 has 17 amino acids. CDR1 is SGHVS, CDR2 FQNEAQ, per germline. Trimming took 1 base from V and 0 from J, leaving 13 bases between them. The CDR3, as DNA: TGTGCCAGCAGCTTAGGGGCTGCGTTAAGCTCCTACAATGAGCAGTTCTTC. Residues: CASSLGAALSSYNEQFF.

The CDR3 sequence is CASSFRQGSNEQYF. The CDR3 region has the DNA TGTGCCAGCAGTTTTAGACAGGGGTCCAACGAGCAGTACTTC. The rearrangement joins TRBV6-5 to TRBJ2-7, with TRBD1 matching 8 bases. Per the germline V gene, CDR1 is MNHEY and CDR2 is SVGAGI. The trim removed 4 bases at V and 5 bases at J, leaving 7 bases unmatched. The CDR3 is made up of 14 amino acids.

The chain couples TRBV7-9 to TRBJ2-5; 7 nucleotides line up with TRBD2. The J segment lost 5 bases and the V segment lost 4 bases, leaving 7 bases of the junction unmatched. The CDR3 is 14 residues long. The germline CDR1 and CDR2 sequences are SEHNR and FQNEAQ (reference sequence). The CDR3 region has the DNA TGTGCCAGCAGCTCCGGACTAGTCTTTGAGACCCAGTACTTC. This gives the protein CASSSGLVFETQYF.

This clone showed up just once. The V gene is TRBV19, the J gene TRBJ1-1, with D tentatively TRBD1 (5 bases). CDR1 is LNHDA, CDR2 SQIVND, per germline (reference sequence). Trimming left V 7 bases short and J 2 bases short, with 11 bases between. This CDR3 contains 13 residues. The CDR3 DNA sequence: TGTGCCAGTATTCCCGACAGAAACACTGAAGCTTTCTTT. Translating gives CASIPDRNTEAFF. Combining the CDR3 with reference TRBV19 and TRBJ1-1 gives the whole variable domain DGGITQSPKYLFRKEGQNVTLSCEQNLNHDAMYWYRQDPGQGLRLIYYSQIVNDFQKGDIAEGYSVSREKKESFPLTVTSAQKNPTAFYLCASIPDRNTEAFFGQGTRLTVV.

The genes are TRBV5-6 and TRBJ1-5; D perhaps matches TRBD1 (6 bases). This CDR3 spans 13 amino acids. Germline V gene sequence: CDR1 SGHDT, CDR2 YYEEEE. V was clipped by 4 bases and J by 4 bases, with 9 bases between them. The DNA for the CDR3 is TGTGCCAGCAGCATAGACAGGAATCAGCCCCAGCATTTT. Translated, it gives CASSIDRNQPQHF. The full variable domain, rest sourced from reference TRBV5-6 and TRBJ1-5, is DAGVTQSPTHLIKTRGQQVTLRCSPKSGHDTVSWYQQALGQGPQFIFQYYEEEERQRGNFPDRFSGHQFPNYSSELNVNALLLGDSALYLCASSIDRNQPQHFGDGTRLSIL.

This clone occurred once. This chain joins TRBV29-1 and TRBJ2-7; TRBD2 aligns across 10 bases. J gave up 6 bases and V 4 bases, and 6 bases lay outside the gene matches. The CDR3 runs to 13 residues. Germline values: CDR1 SQVTM, CDR2 ANQGSEA. The CDR3, as DNA: TGCAGCGTTGGGAGCGGGAGGGCCGGCGAGCAGTACTTC. It codes for CSVGSGRAGEQYF.

The chain combines TRBV5-8 with TRBJ2-7, with a weak D call TRBD1 (5 bases). Germline V gene data show CDR1 as SGHTS and CDR2 as YDEGEE. The CDR3 loop spans 15 amino acids. V dropped 0 bases and J dropped 1 base, with 11 bases sitting between them. The CDR3 sequence: CASSLGVGVSYEQYF. CDR3 sequence (DNA): TGTGCCAGCAGCTTGGGGGTAGGGGTTTCCTACGAGCAGTACTTC.

The rearrangement links TRBV2 to TRBJ2-1; 9 nucleotides line up with TRBD2. CDR1 SNHLY and CDR2 FYNNEI come from the germline V gene. V lost 0 bases and J lost 3; bases outside the gene matches: 3. The CDR3 runs 16 residues. This CDR3 is CASSEASTSGYNEQFF. Written as DNA, the CDR3 is TGTGCCAGCAGTGAAGCGTCGACTAGCGGCTACAATGAGCAGTTCTTC.

This clone was counted a few times. The chain links TRBV15 to TRBJ1-5; D gene unclear. CDR1 and CDR2 (germline): LNHNV, YYDKDF (reference sequence). Trimming pared 0 bases from V and 4 bases from J, leaving 1 base between. The CDR3 spans 12 residues. CDR3 sequence: CATSRDNQPQHF. CDR3 nucleotides: TGTGCCACCAGCAGAGATAATCAGCCCCAGCATTTT.

This rearrangement joins TRBV18 to TRBJ1-2, with D unresolved. The germline CDR1 and CDR2 sequences are KGHSH and LQKENI. The CDR3 totals 15 residues. V was pared by 6 bases and J by 4 bases, with 18 bases between. The CDR3 region has the DNA TGTGCCAGCTCTCAAACTAGGGCCAGGCCCTATGGCTACACCTTC. Amino acids: CASSQTRARPYGYTF.

This sequence joins TRBV7-8 and TRBJ2-7; D may match TRBD1 or TRBD2 (5 bases each). From germline, CDR1 is SGHVS and CDR2 FQNEAQ. Trimming stripped 6 bases from V and 7 bases from J, with 10 bases between. The CDR3 runs to 11 residues. CDR3 region: CASREEGEQYF. CDR3 in DNA: TGTGCCAGCAGGGAAGAGGGGGAGCAGTACTTC.

The V call is TRBV27, the J call TRBJ2-6; D gene ambiguous. Germline lookup yields CDR1 MNHEY and CDR2 SMNVEV (reference sequence). CDR3 length: 14 amino acids. V gave up 0 bases and J gave up 4 bases, with 4 bases separating them. For the CDR3, the DNA is TGTGCCAGCAGTTTATCACCCGGGGCCAACGTCCTGACTTTC. The encoded protein is CASSLSPGANVLTF. The full variable domain, completed using reference TRBV27 and TRBJ2-6, is EAQVTQNPRYLITVTGKKLTVTCSQNMNHEYMSWYRQDPGLGLRQIYYSMNVEVTDKGDVPEGYKVSRKEKRNFPLILESPSPNQTSLYFCASSLSPGANVLTFGAGSRLTVL.

The V and J genes are TRBV5-4 and TRBJ2-5, with D tentatively TRBD1 or TRBD2 (6 bases each). The CDR3 totals 15 residues. CDR1 SGHNT and CDR2 YYREEE come from the germline V gene (reference sequence). V was clipped by 0 bases and J by 5 bases, with 14 bases between them. CDR3 nucleotide sequence: TGTGCCAGCAGCTTGGAGGGGGGCTCCCCGGAGACCCAGTACTTC. Protein product: CASSLEGGSPETQYF.

The rearrangement uses TRBV11-1 and TRBJ2-5, with 7 bases matching TRBD2. Germline trimming cut 4 bases from V and 2 bases from J; bases unmatched to any gene: 4. Germline V gene sequence: CDR1 SGHAT, CDR2 FQDESV (reference sequence). The CDR3 length is 14 residues. For the CDR3, the DNA is TGTGCCAGCAGCTGGGGACTACGACAAGAGACCCAGTACTTC. As protein: CASSWGLRQETQYF.

The CDR3 DNA sequence: TGTGCCAGCAGTTTAAAACCAGGGTGGGCGGAGACCCAGTACTTC. Translated: CASSLKPGWAETQYF. The chain combines TRBV27 with TRBJ2-5; weak D call: TRBD1 (5 bases). Germline assignment: CDR1 MNHEY and CDR2 SMNVEV (reference sequence). The CDR3 length is 15 residues. V was cut by 2 bases and J by 5 bases, with 15 bases left in between.

The gene calls are TRBV18 and TRBJ1-2; D is undetermined. From germline, CDR1 is KGHSH and CDR2 LQKENI. Trimming removed 6 bases at V and 4 bases at J, with 15 bases between. The length of the CDR3 is 14 residues. The CDR3 region is CASSPDREAYGYTF. CDR3 sequence (DNA): TGTGCCAGCTCCCCAGATCGGGAGGCCTATGGCTACACCTTC.

J is TRBJ1-5 and V is TRBV18, with unresolved D. The CDR3 loop spans 13 amino acids. Trimming removed 2 bases at V and 7 bases at J, with 9 bases between. Per germline, CDR1 KGHSH and CDR2 LQKENI. This chain's CDR3 is CASSPSSVQPQHF. CDR3 DNA sequence: TGTGCCAGCTCACCATCAAGCGTCCAGCCCCAGCATTTT.

The chain has TRBV18 and TRBJ2-7; D might be TRBD2 (5 bases). Germline V CDR1 and CDR2: KGHSH, LQKENI. Trimming removed 3 bases at V and 6 bases at J, with 15 bases between. The CDR3 has 14 amino acids. For the CDR3, the DNA is TGTGCCAGCTCACCTAGCGAGGGCCCCGGCGAGCAGTACTTC. It specifies CASSPSEGPGEQYF.

The chain uses TRBV23-1 and TRBJ1-5; 7 bases line up with TRBD1. TRBV23-1 belongs to the ORF category, with a function that is uncertain. V lost 7 bases, J lost 2 bases, and 8 bases stayed unmatched. The CDR3 has 15 amino acids. The CDR3 sequence is CASTYQGGGNQPQHF. CDR3 in DNA: TGCGCCAGCACCTACCAAGGGGGCGGCAATCAGCCCCAGCATTTT.

The V call is TRBV9, the J call TRBJ1-2; tentatively, D is TRBD1 (6 bases). CDR3 length: 14 residues. The V end lost 2 bases, the J end lost 3 bases, and 11 bases lay between the germline ends. The V gene's germline CDR1 is SGDLS and CDR2 YYNGEE. CDR3 residues: CASSVQGPHYGYTF. For the CDR3, the DNA is TGTGCCAGCAGCGTCCAGGGGCCCCACTATGGCTACACCTTC. Full variable domain (missing parts from reference TRBV9 and TRBJ1-2): DSGVTQTPKHLITATGQRVTLRCSPRSGDLSVYWYQQSLDQGLQFLIQYYNGEERAKGNILERFSAQQFPDLHSELNLSSLELGDSALYFCASSVQGPHYGYTFGSGTRLTVV.

This clone was counted a few times. The chain links TRBV6-5 to TRBJ1-2; D gene ambiguous. Germline V gives CDR1 MNHEY, CDR2 SVGAGI. V was cut by 7 bases and J by 5 bases, with 8 bases left in between. The CDR3 consists of 11 residues. CDR3 in amino acids: CASNGRYGYTF. The CDR3 DNA is TGTGCCAGCAACGGGAGATATGGCTACACCTTC.

V and J are TRBV18 and TRBJ1-1, with a weak D call TRBD1 (6 bases). V was cut by 2 bases and J by 4 bases, with 8 bases left in between. The germline V gene has CDR1 KGHSH and CDR2 LQKENI. This CDR3 has 13 amino acids. The CDR3 spells CASSPSGATEAFF. The CDR3 DNA is TGTGCCAGCTCACCATCGGGGGCCACTGAAGCTTTCTTT.

This clone was picked up one time. The rearrangement uses TRBV28 and TRBJ1-2; D uncertain. The CDR3 is 13 amino acids. V gave up 5 bases and J gave up 1 base, with 8 bases separating them. The V gene's germline CDR1 is MDHEN and CDR2 SYDVKM. CDR3 coding DNA: TGTGCCAGCAGTACCGGCCTTAACTATGGCTACACCTTC. Protein sequence: CASSTGLNYGYTF.

The V gene is TRBV5-4, the J gene TRBJ2-1; D unresolved. V gave up 0 bases and J gave up 5 bases, with 12 bases separating them. The length of the CDR3 is 15 residues. Germline loops: CDR1 SGHNT, CDR2 YYREEE (reference sequence). CDR3 residues: CASSLVKSRHNEQFF. For the CDR3, the DNA is TGTGCCAGCAGCTTGGTCAAGAGCCGCCACAATGAGCAGTTCTTC. Full variable domain (outside the CDR3, taken from reference TRBV5-4 and TRBJ2-1): ETGVTQSPTHLIKTRGQQVTLRCSSQSGHNTVSWYQQALGQGPQFIFQYYREEENGRGNFPPRFSGLQFPNYSSELNVNALELDDSALYLCASSLVKSRHNEQFFGPGTRLTVL.

The chain links TRBV27 to TRBJ2-2, with unresolved D. The germline V gene encodes CDR1 MNHEY and CDR2 SMNVEV (reference sequence). The CDR3 is 14 amino acids. Trimming cost V 6 bases and J 4 bases, with 12 bases left between them. The DNA for the CDR3 is TGTGCCAGCAGGTCCTGGCCGGGCACCGGGGAGCTGTTTTTT. Translating it yields CASRSWPGTGELFF.

This chain joins TRBV4-3 and TRBJ2-2, with 9 bases fitting TRBD2. The V and J ends lost 0 bases and 6 bases, in that order; junction bases with no gene match: 5. CDR3 size: 16 residues. Germline V gene lookup returns CDR1 LGHNA and CDR2 YSLEER. The CDR3 spells CASSQEAGGYPGELFF. CDR3 sequence (DNA): TGCGCCAGCAGCCAAGAAGCGGGAGGTTACCCCGGGGAGCTGTTTTTT.

The chain joins TRBV2 to TRBJ2-3; D gene ambiguous. Germline CDR1 and CDR2: SNHLY and FYNNEI. The CDR3 runs to 14 residues. V was pared by 4 bases and J by 2 bases, with 10 bases between. The CDR3 nucleotides read TGTGCCAGCAGTGCGCGTCGGACCACAGATACGCAGTATTTT. Its translation: CASSARRTTDTQYF. The full variable domain, its missing parts supplied by reference TRBV2 and TRBJ2-3, is EPEVTQTPSHQVTQMGQEVILRCVPISNHLYFYWYRQILGQKVEFLVSFYNNEISEKSEIFDDQFSVERPDGSNFTLKIRSTKLEDSAMYFCASSARRTTDTQYFGPGTRLTVL.

This clone was recorded only once. The chain recombines TRBV7-2 with TRBJ2-7; D remains ambiguous. V lost 1 base to trimming and J lost 1 base, with 11 bases between them. The CDR3 runs to 15 residues. Germline V lookup: CDR1 SGHTA, CDR2 FQGNSA. CDR3 residues: CASSLVGESSYEQYF. In DNA, the CDR3 is TGTGCCAGCAGCTTAGTAGGCGAAAGTTCCTACGAGCAGTACTTC.

J is TRBJ2-1 and V is TRBV18; D might be TRBD1 (6 bases). Trimming removed 1 base from V and 2 bases from J, with 9 bases in between. Germline CDR1 reads KGHSH; CDR2 reads LQKENI. The CDR3 has 15 amino acids. The CDR3 DNA sequence: TGTGCCAGCTCACCACTACAGGGAACCTACAATGAGCAGTTCTTC. This sequence encodes CASSPLQGTYNEQFF.